Shown below are 10 T cell receptor beta chains from a single sample sequenced in a study of tumor-infiltrating lymphocytes in primary liver carcinoma. DNA and RNA were both co-extracted from approximately 20-30 mg of bulk tissue that had not been sorted. Total RNA (around 0.45 ug) served as template for TCR beta cDNA synthesis primed by a constant-region primer. It was through three nested multiplex PCR rounds of slightly modified ARM-PCR that TCR beta libraries arose. In the first two PCR rounds, TRBV1-TRBV30 forward primers were paired with a C-beta reverse primer, and each round lasted roughly 9 cycles. MiXCR was run by TCRdb on the multiplex PCR reads, yielding one entry per CDR3 protein. The sample has 100,000 or so distinct CDR3 sequences, roughly 80% seen once; the top ten hold approximately 20%. The sample comprised liver tumor tissue from sampling region 3. Subset defined: tumor region T3, left-lateral pole. These receptors came from a middle-aged man with primary liver carcinoma and hepatitis B virus infection.

Notes on this clonotype: One end of the junction fails to match germline, which may point to a read error. This chain connects TRBV29-1 to TRBJ2-2; 10 nucleotides agree with TRBD2. The V gene's germline CDR1 is SQVTM and CDR2 ANQGSEA. There are 15 residues in the CDR3. CDR3 region: CGIGTSAANIGELFF. The CDR3 DNA is TGCGGCATTGGGACTAGCGCGGCGAACATCGGGGAGCTGTTTTTT.

A remark on this clonotype: The junction and the germline gene differ at one end; a read error may be behind it. J is TRBJ1-1 and V is TRBV29-1; no reliable D call. This CDR3 is built from 15 residues. Germline V CDR1 and CDR2: SQVTM, ANQGSEA. The chain's CDR3 is CNASLGWAMKTEAFF. The CDR3 DNA is TGCAACGCTTCCCTGGGTTGGGCAATGAAAACTGAAGCTTTCTTT.

In this sample, this clonotype turned up once. The conserved phenylalanine or tryptophan normally closing the CDR3 is absent here, so this likely arose from a read error. V is TRBV29-1 and J is TRBJ2-2, with D tentatively TRBD2 (5 bases). CDR3 length equals 15 residues. Germline CDR1 reads SQVTM; CDR2 reads ANQGSEA. The CDR3 DNA sequence: TGCAGCGTTGTCACGGCGGTAGCGTACACCGGAGAGCTGTTTTGT. Residues: CSVVTAVAYTGELFC.

This clonotype has only one observation. The rearrangement joins TRBV5-1 to TRBJ1-1, with unresolved D. Germline CDR1 is SGHRS and CDR2 is YFSETQ. The CDR3 is 13 amino acids. V shed 4 bases and J shed 6 bases, with 13 bases lying between them. This CDR3 is CASSPNGGSEAFF. CDR3 in DNA: TGCGCCAGCAGCCCAAACGGTGGGTCTGAAGCTTTCTTT.

This clonotype was seen only once. One junction end disagrees with the germline gene, perhaps due to a read error. V gene TRBV7-8 combines with J gene TRBJ2-3, with no clear D. CDR3 length: 14 amino acids. CDR1 SGHVS and CDR2 FQNEAQ come from the germline V gene. CDR3: CVSSINGYTDTQYF. CDR3 nucleotides: TGTGTCAGCAGCATTAACGGATACACAGATACGCAGTATTTT.

Details on this clonotype: The junction and the germline gene differ at one end; a read error may be behind it. This chain uses TRBV29-1 with TRBJ2-1; weak D call: TRBD2 (6 bases). CDR3 length: 14 amino acids. Germline V gene data show CDR1 as SQVTM and CDR2 as ANQGSEA. The CDR3 DNA reads TGCAGCGTTGATCCAGGGAGGTTCTTGAGGGAGCAGCTCTTC. This translates into CSVDPGRFLREQLF.

Note on this clonotype: The conserved closing phenylalanine or tryptophan is absent in this CDR3, likely reflecting a read error. The chain has TRBV11-1 and TRBJ1-6; D ambiguous. V gave up 6 bases and J gave up 11 bases, with 14 bases separating them. Germline assignment: CDR1 SGHAT and CDR2 FQDESV (reference sequence). This CDR3 is 13 amino acids long. The CDR3 reads CASSRILVPPLHL. CDR3 sequence (DNA): TGTGCCAGCAGTCGGATACTGGTTCCACCCCTCCACCTT.

Comment on this clonotype: Compared with germline, one end of the junction differs, possibly owing to a read error. The chain has TRBV7-9 and TRBJ2-7; perhaps D is TRBD1 or TRBD2 (5 bases each). Looked up from germline, CDR1 is SEHNR and CDR2 is FQNEAQ (reference sequence). The CDR3 consists of 14 residues. CDR3 sequence (DNA): TGTGCCAGCAGCTTTGGGGGTAGCTACTACGAACAGTACTTC. Protein: CASSFGGSYYEQYF.

There are many counts of this clonotype. The chain joins TRBV5-6 to TRBJ2-5; TRBD2 agrees at 10 bases. This CDR3 contains 15 residues. Germline V CDR1 and CDR2: SGHDT, YYEEEE. V lost 0 bases to trimming and J lost 5 bases; unmatched junction nucleotides: 4. This chain's CDR3 is CASSLVAGGRETQYF. The DNA for the CDR3 is TGTGCCAGCAGCTTGGTAGCGGGAGGCAGGGAGACCCAGTACTTC.

This clonotype was seen only a few times. The chain is built from TRBV7-2 and TRBJ2-1; 10 bases fit TRBD2. Per the germline V gene, CDR1 is SGHTA and CDR2 is FQGNSA. J lost 7 bases, V lost 2 bases, and 5 bases had no gene match. This CDR3 has 15 residues. CDR3 bases: TGTGCCAGCAGCTTACTAGCGGGAGTGTCTAATGAGCAGTTCTTC. Its protein is CASSLLAGVSNEQFF.